These 15 T cell receptor beta chains originate from one sample sequenced in a study of PD-1 blockade in mismatch repair-deficient tumors. The protocol was immunoSEQ multiplex PCR, while the TCRdb copy is restricted to in-frame clones and leaves out a portion. The data hold 120,000 or so clones, with roughly 86% observed a single time. Sequencing was performed on peripheral blood, taken 44 weeks after starting pembrolizumab. The receptors here all came from an adult with mismatch repair-deficient cancer.

The count of this clone is one. The V call is TRBV4-3, the J call TRBJ1-3; D unresolved. Germline loops: CDR1 LGHNA, CDR2 YSLEER. The CDR3 totals 16 residues. V lost 0 bases and J lost 2, with 11 bases in between. The CDR3 sequence is CASSQDPLRTGNTIYF. The CDR3 coding sequence is TGCGCCAGCAGCCAAGATCCTCTTCGGACTGGAAACACCATATATTTT.

Regarding this clone: The junction departs from the called germline gene at one end, perhaps through a read error. The chain recombines TRBV7-9 with TRBJ2-7, with TRBD2 matching 8 bases. This CDR3 is built from 11 residues. Germline CDR1 SEHNR, CDR2 FQNEAQ (reference sequence). As DNA, the CDR3 is TGTGCCAGCAGCCCGGGGGGGACTTACCAATTC. Amino acid sequence: CASSPGGTYQF.

The V call is TRBV30, the J call TRBJ1-2; 7 bases map to TRBD1. The CDR3 has 14 amino acids. Germline values: CDR1 GTSNPN, CDR2 SVGIG (reference sequence). V gave up 1 base and J gave up 8 bases; unmatched junction bases: 10. The CDR3 reads CAWSAVRQGLGYTF. The CDR3 nucleotides are TGTGCCTGGAGTGCGGTGAGACAGGGCTTAGGCTACACCTTC.

The J gene is TRBJ2-7, the V gene TRBV19; TRBD1 matches 7 bases. V shed 6 bases, J shed 2 bases, and the junction held 7 bases outside the gene matches. This CDR3 has 14 amino acids. Per germline, CDR1 LNHDA and CDR2 SQIVND (reference sequence). The CDR3 nucleotides are TGTGCCAGTAGCAGACAGGGACAAGCCTACGAGCAGTACTTC. It yields the protein CASSRQGQAYEQYF.

This clone was found once. J is TRBJ2-2 and V is TRBV29-1; D might be TRBD2 (5 bases). V lost 4 bases and J lost 7, with 13 bases in between. This CDR3 is built from 13 residues. In germline, CDR1 is SQVTM, CDR2 ANQGSEA. In DNA form, the CDR3 reads TGCAGCGTTGGGTGGGAGCCGGGCGGGGAGCTGTTTTTT. Residues: CSVGWEPGGELFF.

The chain has TRBV5-4 and TRBJ2-4; possible D gene TRBD2, 5 bases. The CDR3 is 15 residues long. Trimming took 4 bases from V and 0 from J, leaving 11 bases between them. The germline CDR1 and CDR2 sequences are SGHNT and YYREEE (reference sequence). In nucleotides, the CDR3 is TGTGCCAGCAGCGAGATGAGCGGAGCCAAAAACATTCAGTACTTC. It encodes CASSEMSGAKNIQYF.

V and J are TRBV20-1 and TRBJ2-7; D unclear. This CDR3 is built from 9 residues. From germline, CDR1 is DFQATT and CDR2 SNEGSKA (reference sequence). V lost 3 bases and J lost 13, with 10 bases in between. The CDR3 nucleotides read TGCAGTGCTAGCTTCGGGCGATACTTC. This gives the protein CSASFGRYF.

The chain carries TRBV5-4 and TRBJ2-5; 9 nucleotides match TRBD1. CDR3 length: 15 residues. Unmatched junction bases numbered 5, after V lost 3 bases and J lost 2 bases. The V gene's germline CDR1 is SGHNT and CDR2 YYREEE (reference sequence). The CDR3 bases are TGTGCCAGCAGCTCCGGGACAGGGTATCAAGAGACCCAGTACTTC. Translation: CASSSGTGYQETQYF.

About this clone: This same CDR3 is encoded by further DNA sequences in the sample. The CDR3 loop is CASSGQGPYEQYF. In DNA form, the CDR3 reads TGCGCCAGCAGCGGACAGGGGCCCTACGAGCAGTACTTC. The gene calls are TRBV5-1 and TRBJ2-7; TRBD1 aligns across 9 bases. Trimming removed 4 bases from V and 2 bases from J; junction bases left unmatched: 1. Germline V gives CDR1 SGHRS, CDR2 YFSETQ. The length of the CDR3 is 13 residues.

As regards this clone: The sample has other DNA sequences that encode this CDR3 too. The rearrangement joins TRBV6-1 to TRBJ2-3; 9 nucleotides agree with TRBD1. Unmatched junction bases numbered 2, after V lost 0 bases and J lost 4 bases. This CDR3 has 15 amino acids. CDR1 and CDR2 from the germline V gene are MNHNS and SASEGT. This CDR3 is CASSEATGGADTQYF. The CDR3 DNA follows: TGTGCCAGCAGTGAAGCCACAGGGGGCGCAGATACGCAGTATTTT.

As concerns this clone: At the DNA level, this CDR3 is encoded by other sequences in the same sample as well. The rearrangement uses TRBV7-9 and TRBJ2-7; possibly TRBD1 for D (5 bases). CDR1 and CDR2 (germline): SEHNR, FQNEAQ (reference sequence). This CDR3 contains 13 residues. V gave up 0 bases and J gave up 2 bases, with 5 bases separating them. The CDR3 DNA follows: TGTGCCAGCAGCTTAGCGGGGCCCTACGAGCAGTACTTC. Its translation is CASSLAGPYEQYF. Based on the CDR3 plus reference TRBV7-9 and TRBJ2-7, the full variable domain is DTGVSQNPRHKITKRGQNVTFRCDPISEHNRLYWYRQTLGQGPEFLTYFQNEAQLEKSRLLSDRFSAERPKGSFSTLEIQRTEQGDSAMYLCASSLAGPYEQYFGPGTRLTVT.

The chain has TRBV15 and TRBJ2-1; 11 bases map to TRBD2. Trimming removed 1 base from V and 4 bases from J; junction bases left unmatched: 3. The CDR3 sequence is 16 residues long. Germline V lookup: CDR1 LNHNV, CDR2 YYDKDF (reference sequence). The CDR3: CATSRVTSGAYNEQFF. CDR3 nucleotides: TGTGCCACCAGCAGAGTGACTAGCGGGGCTTACAATGAGCAGTTCTTC.

This clone was seen a few times. The J gene is TRBJ1-2, the V gene TRBV7-8, with a tentative D call TRBD1 (6 bases). Germline CDR1 SGHVS, CDR2 FQNEAQ. This CDR3 contains 16 residues. Trimming shortened V by 5 bases and J by 1 base, and 17 bases separated the two germline ends. As DNA, the CDR3 is TGTGCCAGCAGCCTCCTTTGGGACAAGATTAACTATGGCTACACCTTC. It codes for CASSLLWDKINYGYTF.

The chain combines TRBV19 with TRBJ2-7; 11 nucleotides agree with TRBD1. V trimming: 3 bases; J trimming: 2 bases; junction bases outside the gene matches: 3. In germline, CDR1 is LNHDA, CDR2 SQIVND (reference sequence). The CDR3 loop spans 15 amino acids. The CDR3 bases are TGTGCCAGTAGTATTGGGACAGGGGGAACCTACGAGCAGTACTTC. It specifies CASSIGTGGTYEQYF.

This clone was picked up one time. The V call is TRBV5-4, the J call TRBJ2-7; possibly TRBD1 or TRBD2 for D (5 bases each). This CDR3 has 14 residues. Trimming pared 2 bases from V and 2 bases from J, leaving 11 bases between. Per germline, CDR1 SGHNT and CDR2 YYREEE (reference sequence). CDR3 protein: CASSFPGPTYEQYF. The CDR3 DNA reads TGTGCCAGCAGCTTCCCGGGACCGACCTACGAGCAGTACTTC.